The entry below gives a single TCR beta chain sequence along with its context. Its antigen is undetermined. This record belongs to a study of CD8+ T cells in alopecia areata. Study overall: Severity was scored as percentage of affected scalp area in treated patients. Points from the study as a whole: On tofacitinib, scalp clonality and expanded CD8+ clones among top 100 fell significantly. Higher clonality was seen in lesional scalp than in normal scalp, especially in alopecia totalis/universalis.

Described treatment: oral pan-JAK inhibitor, 5-10 mg twice daily. Alopecia areata patients had lesional scalp punch biopsies and peripheral blood taken from them. The germline V gene has CDR1 GTSNPN and CDR2 SVGIG (reference sequence). The V and J ends lost 2 bases and 4 bases respectively, with 14 bases between them. The CDR3 runs to 14 residues. Extracted from the samples, RNA was reverse transcribed into cDNA to serve as the sequencing template. Some clones are missing from TCRdb's copy, which holds only in-frame ones; the method was immunoSEQ multiplex PCR. This sample has around 270,000 clones, with 55% to 75% found just once.

The chain recombines TRBV30 with TRBJ1-2; D uncertain. The material was CD4+ T cells sorted from blood, obtained at week 24, from a patient treated with tofacitinib. The clonotype comes from a human donor with alopecia areata. For the CDR3, the DNA is TGTGCCTGGAGTCCCCGGGCCGGCACCTATGGCTACACCTTC. Encoded protein: CAWSPRAGTYGYTF.